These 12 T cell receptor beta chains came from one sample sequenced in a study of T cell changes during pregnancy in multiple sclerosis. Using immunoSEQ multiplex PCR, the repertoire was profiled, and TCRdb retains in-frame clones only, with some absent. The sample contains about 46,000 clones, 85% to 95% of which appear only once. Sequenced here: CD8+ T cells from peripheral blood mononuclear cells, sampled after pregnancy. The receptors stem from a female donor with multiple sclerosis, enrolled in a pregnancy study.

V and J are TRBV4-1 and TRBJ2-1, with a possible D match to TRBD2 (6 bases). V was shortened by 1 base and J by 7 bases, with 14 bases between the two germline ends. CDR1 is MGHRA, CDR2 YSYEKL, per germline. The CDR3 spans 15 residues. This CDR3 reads CASSQVGSSPNEQFF. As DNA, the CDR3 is TGCGCCAGCAGCCAAGTCGGGAGTTCCCCTAATGAGCAGTTCTTC.

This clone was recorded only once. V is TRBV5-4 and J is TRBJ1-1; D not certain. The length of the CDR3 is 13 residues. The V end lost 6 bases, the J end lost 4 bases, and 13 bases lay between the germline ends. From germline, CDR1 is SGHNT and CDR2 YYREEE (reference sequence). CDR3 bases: TGTGCCAGCAATGCTAGAGGAGGCACTGAAGCTTTCTTT. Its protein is CASNARGGTEAFF.

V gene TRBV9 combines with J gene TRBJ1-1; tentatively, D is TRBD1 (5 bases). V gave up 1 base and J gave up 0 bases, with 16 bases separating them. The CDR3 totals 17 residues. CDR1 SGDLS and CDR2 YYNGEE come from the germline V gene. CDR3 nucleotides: TGTGCCAGCAGCGTAACCCCCCGGGAGGGGATGAACACTGAAGCTTTCTTT. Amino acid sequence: CASSVTPREGMNTEAFF.

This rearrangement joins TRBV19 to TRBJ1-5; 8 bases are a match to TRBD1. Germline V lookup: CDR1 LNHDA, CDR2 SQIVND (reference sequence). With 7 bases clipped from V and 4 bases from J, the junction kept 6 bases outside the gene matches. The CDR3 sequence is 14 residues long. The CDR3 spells CASTLTGGNQPQHF. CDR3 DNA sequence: TGTGCCAGTACCCTCACAGGGGGAAATCAGCCCCAGCATTTT.

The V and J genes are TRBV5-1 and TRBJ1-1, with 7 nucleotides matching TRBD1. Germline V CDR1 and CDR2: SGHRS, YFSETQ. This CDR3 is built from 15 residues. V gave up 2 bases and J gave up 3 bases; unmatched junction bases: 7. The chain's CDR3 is CASSLGGRADTEAFF. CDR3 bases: TGCGCCAGCAGCTTAGGGGGCAGGGCGGACACTGAAGCTTTCTTT.

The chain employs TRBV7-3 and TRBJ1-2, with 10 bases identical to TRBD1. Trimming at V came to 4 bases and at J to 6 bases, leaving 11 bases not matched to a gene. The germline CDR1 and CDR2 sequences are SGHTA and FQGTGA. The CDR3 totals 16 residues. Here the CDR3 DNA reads TGTGCCAGCAGCTCCACTCCGGGACAGGGGCCAGATGGCTACACCTTC. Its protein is CASSSTPGQGPDGYTF.

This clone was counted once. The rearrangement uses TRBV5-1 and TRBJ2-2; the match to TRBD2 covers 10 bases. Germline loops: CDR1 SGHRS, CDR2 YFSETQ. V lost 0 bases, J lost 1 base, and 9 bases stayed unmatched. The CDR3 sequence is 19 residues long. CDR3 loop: CASSLAGQRGGRNTGELFF. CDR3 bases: TGCGCCAGCAGCTTGGCGGGGCAGCGGGGGGGCCGGAACACCGGGGAGCTGTTTTTT.

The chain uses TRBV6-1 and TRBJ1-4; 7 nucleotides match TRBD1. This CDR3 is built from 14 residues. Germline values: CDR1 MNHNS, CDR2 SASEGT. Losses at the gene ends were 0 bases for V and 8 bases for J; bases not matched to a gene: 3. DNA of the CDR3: TGTGCCAGCAGTGAAGCGACAGGGATGGAAAAACTGTTTTTT. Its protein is CASSEATGMEKLFF.

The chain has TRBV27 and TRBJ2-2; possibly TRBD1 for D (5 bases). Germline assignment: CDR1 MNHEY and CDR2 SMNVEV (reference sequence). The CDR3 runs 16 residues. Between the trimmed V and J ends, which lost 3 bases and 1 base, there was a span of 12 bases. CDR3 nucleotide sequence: TGTGCCAGCAGTTTTGGGGCCGGTTGGAACACCGGGGAGCTGTTTTTT. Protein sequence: CASSFGAGWNTGELFF.

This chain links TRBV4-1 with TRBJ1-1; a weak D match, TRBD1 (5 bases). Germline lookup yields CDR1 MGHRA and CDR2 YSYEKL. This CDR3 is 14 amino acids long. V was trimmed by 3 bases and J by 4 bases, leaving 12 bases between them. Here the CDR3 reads CASSHPGQGTEAFF. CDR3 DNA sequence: TGCGCCAGCAGCCACCCCGGACAAGGCACTGAAGCTTTCTTT.

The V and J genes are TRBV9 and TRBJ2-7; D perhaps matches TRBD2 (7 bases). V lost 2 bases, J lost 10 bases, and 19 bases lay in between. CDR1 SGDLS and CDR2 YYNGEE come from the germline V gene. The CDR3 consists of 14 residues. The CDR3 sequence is CASSVGDGGPPQYF. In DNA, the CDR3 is TGTGCCAGCAGCGTGGGGGACGGGGGGCCACCCCAGTACTTC.

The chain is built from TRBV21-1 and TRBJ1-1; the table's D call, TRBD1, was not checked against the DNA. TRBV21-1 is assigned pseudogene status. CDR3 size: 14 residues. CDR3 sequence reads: CASSIRQENTEAFF. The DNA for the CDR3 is TGTGCCAGCAGCATACGCCAGGAGAACACTGAAGCTTTCTTT.